The source of this TCR beta chain is a study of beta chain features in type 1 diabetes. Broader study findings: The study found fewer insertions and more deletions at VDJ junctions in type 1 diabetes patients. The study found moderately but significantly shorter TCRB CDR3s in all four CD4+ subsets of Type 1 diabetes patients. Resolution of whether HLA type affects TCRB rearrangement was not achieved here. Sampled from patients, naive, central memory and Treg TCRB repertoires appeared more similar than those sampled from healthy donors.

A CD45RO/CCR7/CD25/CD127/CD95/CD27 panel sorted naive, central memory, regulatory and stem cell-like memory CD4+ cells. cDNA synthesis used the whole RNA isolate, giving expressed TCRB sequences. Using immunoSEQ multiplex PCR, the repertoire was profiled, and TCRdb retains in-frame clones only, with some absent. This table holds 550,000 to 850,000 clones, 13% found once. V trimming: 0 bases; J trimming: 7 bases; junction bases outside the gene matches: 5. In germline, CDR1 is MGHRA, CDR2 YSYEKL. This CDR3 has 15 residues. This clone was counted a few times. Its antigen remains unknown. This receptor was taken from a man aged 18 to 35 with type 1 diabetes. V is TRBV4-1 and J is TRBJ1-5; TRBD1 aligns across 8 bases. The specimen sequenced was naive CD4+ T cells from blood. The CDR3: CASSQDPTGGQPQHF. The CDR3 region has the DNA TGCGCCAGCAGCCAAGATCCCACAGGGGGACAGCCCCAGCATTTT.